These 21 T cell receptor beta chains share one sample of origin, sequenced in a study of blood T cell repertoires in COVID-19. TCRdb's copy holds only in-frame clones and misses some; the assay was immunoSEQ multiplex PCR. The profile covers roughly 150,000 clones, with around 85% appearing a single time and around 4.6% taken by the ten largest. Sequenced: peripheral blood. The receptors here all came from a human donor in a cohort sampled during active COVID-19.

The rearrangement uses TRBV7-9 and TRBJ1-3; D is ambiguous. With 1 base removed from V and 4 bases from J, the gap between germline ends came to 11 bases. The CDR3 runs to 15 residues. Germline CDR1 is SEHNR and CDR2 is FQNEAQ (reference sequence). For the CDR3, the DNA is TGTGCCAGCAGCTTAGGAGGGTTTTGGGGAAACACCATATATTTT. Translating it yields CASSLGGFWGNTIYF.

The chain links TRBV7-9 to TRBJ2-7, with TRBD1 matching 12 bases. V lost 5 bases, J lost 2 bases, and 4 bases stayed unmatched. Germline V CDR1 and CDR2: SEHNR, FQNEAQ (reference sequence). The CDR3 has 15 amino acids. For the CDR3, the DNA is TGTGCCAGCAGCCCCGGGACAGGGGGCCCCTACGAGCAGTACTTC. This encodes CASSPGTGGPYEQYF.

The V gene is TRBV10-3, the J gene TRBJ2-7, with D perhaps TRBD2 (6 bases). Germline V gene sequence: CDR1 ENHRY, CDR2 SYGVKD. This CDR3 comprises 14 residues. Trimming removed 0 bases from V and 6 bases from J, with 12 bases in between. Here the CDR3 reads CAISESGEVGEQYF. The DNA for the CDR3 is TGTGCCATCAGTGAGTCAGGGGAGGTCGGCGAGCAGTACTTC.

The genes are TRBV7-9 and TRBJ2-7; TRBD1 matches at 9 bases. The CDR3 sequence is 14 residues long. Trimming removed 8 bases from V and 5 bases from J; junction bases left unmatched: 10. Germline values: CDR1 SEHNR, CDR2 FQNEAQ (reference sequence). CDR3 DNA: TGTGCCAGCGCCCCCCGGGACAGGGACCACGAGCAGTACTTC. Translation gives CASAPRDRDHEQYF. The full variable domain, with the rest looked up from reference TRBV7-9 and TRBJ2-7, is DTGVSQNPRHKITKRGQNVTFRCDPISEHNRLYWYRQTLGQGPEFLTYFQNEAQLEKSRLLSDRFSAERPKGSFSTLEIQRTEQGDSAMYLCASAPRDRDHEQYFGPGTRLTVT.

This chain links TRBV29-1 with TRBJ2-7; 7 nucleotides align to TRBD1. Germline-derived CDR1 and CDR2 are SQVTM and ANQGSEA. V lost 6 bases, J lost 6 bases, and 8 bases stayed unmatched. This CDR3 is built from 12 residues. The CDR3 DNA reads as TGCAGCGTCCGAATACAGGGGCGCGAGCAGTACTTC. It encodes CSVRIQGREQYF.

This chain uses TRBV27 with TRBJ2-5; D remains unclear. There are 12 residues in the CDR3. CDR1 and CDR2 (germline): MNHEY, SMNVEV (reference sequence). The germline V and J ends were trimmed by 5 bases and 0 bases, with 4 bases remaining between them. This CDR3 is CASSLYQETQYF. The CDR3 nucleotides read TGTGCCAGCAGTCTCTACCAAGAGACCCAGTACTTC.

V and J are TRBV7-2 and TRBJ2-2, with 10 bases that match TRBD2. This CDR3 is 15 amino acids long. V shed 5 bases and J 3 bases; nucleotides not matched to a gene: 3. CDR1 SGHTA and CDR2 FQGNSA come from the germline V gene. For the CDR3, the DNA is TGTGCCAGCAGCACTAGCGGGAAGGACACCGGGGAGCTGTTTTTT. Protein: CASSTSGKDTGELFF. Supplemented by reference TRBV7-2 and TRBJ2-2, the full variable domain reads GAGVSQSPSNKVTEKGKDVELRCDPISGHTALYWYRQSLGQGLEFLIYFQGNSAPDKSGLPSDRFSAERTGGSVSTLTIQRTQQEDSAVYLCASSTSGKDTGELFFGEGSRLTVL.

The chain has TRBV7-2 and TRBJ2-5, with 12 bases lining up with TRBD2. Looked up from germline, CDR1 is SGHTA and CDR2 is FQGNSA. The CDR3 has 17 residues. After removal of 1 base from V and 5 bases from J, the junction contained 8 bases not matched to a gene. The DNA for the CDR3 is TGTGCCAGCAGCTTAGGTCCTAGCGGGGGGGCTTGGGAGACCCAGTACTTC. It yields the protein CASSLGPSGGAWETQYF.

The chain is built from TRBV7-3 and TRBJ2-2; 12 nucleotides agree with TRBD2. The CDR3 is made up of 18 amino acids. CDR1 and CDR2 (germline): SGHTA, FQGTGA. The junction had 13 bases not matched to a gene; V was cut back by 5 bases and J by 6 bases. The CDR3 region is CASSLAGTSGPPAGELFF. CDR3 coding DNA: TGTGCCAGCAGCCTAGCCGGGACTAGCGGGCCCCCAGCCGGGGAGCTGTTTTTT.

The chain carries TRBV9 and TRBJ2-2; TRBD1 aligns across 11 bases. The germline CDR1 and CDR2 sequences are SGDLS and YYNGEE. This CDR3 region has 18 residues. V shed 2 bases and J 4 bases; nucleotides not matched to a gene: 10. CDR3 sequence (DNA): TGTGCCAGCAGCGTCTCCGGGACAGGGGGTTCGAGCACCGGGGAGCTGTTTTTT. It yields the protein CASSVSGTGGSSTGELFF.

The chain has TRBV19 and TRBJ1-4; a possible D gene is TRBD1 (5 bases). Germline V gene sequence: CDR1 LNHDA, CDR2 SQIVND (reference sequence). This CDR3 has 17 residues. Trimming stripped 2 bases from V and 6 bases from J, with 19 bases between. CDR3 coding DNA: TGTGCCAGTAGTATACAGGGAAATCTGGTATATGATGAAAAACTGTTTTTT. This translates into CASSIQGNLVYDEKLFF.

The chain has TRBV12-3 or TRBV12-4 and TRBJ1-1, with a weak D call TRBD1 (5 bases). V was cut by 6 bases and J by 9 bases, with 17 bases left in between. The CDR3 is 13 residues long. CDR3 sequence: CASRGAQGSQAFF. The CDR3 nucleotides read TGTGCCAGCAGGGGTGCTCAGGGTTCGCAAGCTTTCTTT.

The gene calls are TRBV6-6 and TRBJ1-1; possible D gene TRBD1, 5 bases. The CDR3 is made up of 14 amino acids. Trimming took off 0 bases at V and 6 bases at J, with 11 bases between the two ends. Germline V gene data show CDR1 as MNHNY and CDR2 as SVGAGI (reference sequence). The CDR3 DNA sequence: TGTGCCAGCAGTTACTCGACAGTGAGGCCTGAAGCTTTCTTT. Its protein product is CASSYSTVRPEAFF.

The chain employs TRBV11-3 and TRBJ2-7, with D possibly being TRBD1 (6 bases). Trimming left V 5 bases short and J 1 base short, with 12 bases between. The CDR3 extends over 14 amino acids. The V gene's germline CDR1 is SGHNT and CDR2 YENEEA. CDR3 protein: CASSLRTVSYEQYF. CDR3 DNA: TGTGCCAGCAGCCTCCGGACAGTATCCTACGAGCAGTACTTC. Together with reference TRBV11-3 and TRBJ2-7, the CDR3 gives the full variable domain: EAGVVQSPRYKIIEKKQPVAFWCNPISGHNTLYWYLQNLGQGPELLIRYENEEAVDDSQLPKDRFSAERLKGVDSTLKIQPAELGDSAVYLCASSLRTVSYEQYFGPGTRLTVT.

The CDR3 sequence is CSVDITDTQYF. The DNA of the CDR3 is TGCAGCGTTGACATCACAGATACGCAGTATTTT. This chain links TRBV29-1 with TRBJ2-3; D ambiguous. Trimming cost V 3 bases and J 2 bases, with 3 bases left between them. CDR1 and CDR2 from the germline V gene are SQVTM and ANQGSEA. This CDR3 is 11 amino acids long.

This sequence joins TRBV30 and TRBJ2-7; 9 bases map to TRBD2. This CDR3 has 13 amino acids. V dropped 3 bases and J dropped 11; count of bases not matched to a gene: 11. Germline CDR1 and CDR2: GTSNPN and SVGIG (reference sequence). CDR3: CAWRAERGATKYF. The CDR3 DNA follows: TGTGCCTGGAGGGCGGAGCGGGGGGCGACCAAGTACTTC. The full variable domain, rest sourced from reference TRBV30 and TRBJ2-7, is SQTIHQWPATLVQPVGSPLSLECTVEGTSNPNLYWYRQAAGRGLQLLFYSVGIGQISSEVPQNLSASRPQDRQFILSSKKLLLSDSGFYLCAWRAERGATKYFGPGTRLTVT.

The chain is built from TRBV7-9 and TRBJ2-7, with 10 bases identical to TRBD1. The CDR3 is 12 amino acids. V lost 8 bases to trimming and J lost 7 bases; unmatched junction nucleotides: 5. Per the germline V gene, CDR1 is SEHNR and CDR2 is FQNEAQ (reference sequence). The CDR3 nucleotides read TGTGCCAGCGGACAGGGGGGCCTGGAGCAGTACTTC. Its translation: CASGQGGLEQYF.

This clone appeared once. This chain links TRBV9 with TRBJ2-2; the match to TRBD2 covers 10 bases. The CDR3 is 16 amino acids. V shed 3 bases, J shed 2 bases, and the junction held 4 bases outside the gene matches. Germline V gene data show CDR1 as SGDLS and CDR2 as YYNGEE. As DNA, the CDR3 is TGTGCCAGCAGCGCCCGGACTAGCGGAAACACCGGGGAGCTGTTTTTT. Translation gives CASSARTSGNTGELFF.

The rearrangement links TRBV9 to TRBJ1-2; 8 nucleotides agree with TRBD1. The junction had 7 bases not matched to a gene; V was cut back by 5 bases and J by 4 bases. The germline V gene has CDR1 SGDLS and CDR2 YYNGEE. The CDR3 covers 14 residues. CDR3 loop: CASSPGQVFYGYTF. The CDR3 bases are TGTGCCAGCAGTCCGGGACAGGTATTCTATGGCTACACCTTC.

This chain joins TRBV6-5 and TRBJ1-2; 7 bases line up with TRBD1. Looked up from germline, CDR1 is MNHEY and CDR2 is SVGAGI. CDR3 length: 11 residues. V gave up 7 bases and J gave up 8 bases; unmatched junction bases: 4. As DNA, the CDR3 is TGTGCCAGCAATAGACAGGGAGGCTACACCTTC. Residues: CASNRQGGYTF.

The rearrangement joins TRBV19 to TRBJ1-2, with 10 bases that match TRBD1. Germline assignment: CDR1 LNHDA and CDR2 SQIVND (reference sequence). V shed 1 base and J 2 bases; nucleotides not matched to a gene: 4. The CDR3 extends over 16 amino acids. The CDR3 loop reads CASSIARDRGNYGYTF. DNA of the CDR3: TGTGCCAGTAGTATAGCTCGGGACAGGGGAAACTATGGCTACACCTTC.